The TCR beta chain under discussion was sequenced for a study of CXCR3 chemokines and chemotherapy response in bladder cancer (dated by TCRdb to between 2020 and 2023). Regarding the complete study: The study examined whether intratumoral CXCR3 chemokine system activity predicted chemotherapy response in human bladder cancer.

The germline V gene encodes CDR1 SGDLS and CDR2 YYNGEE. The CDR3 runs 17 amino acids, cysteine and phenylalanine included. Of all the DNA, just the CDR3 is kept, 51 bases in frame from base 1. Germline trimming amounts to 2 bases on V and 5 bases on J, with 14 as the count of junction bases outside the gene matches. As concerns this clonotype: Its antigen remains unidentified. Base-call qualities are not available, and no considerably larger clone is one nucleotide away.

The library was produced with PCR. Reads for this sample came from an Illumina HiSeq 2500. TCRdb cleaned the public reads at Q25 with fastp, built clones with MiXCR and kept in-frame beta chains. Rows with one shared CDR3 protein collapse into an entry with the most common genes and DNA. In this sample the table shows 8,000 or so distinct CDR3 sequences, about 12% of which occur a single time. Roughly 16% of the sample rests with the top ten. Sampling was done from a patient whose treatment included neoadjuvant chemotherapy. The rearranged chain carries TRBV9 and TRBJ2-5, and 8 junction bases match TRBD2. The TCR sequence derives from a human donor with bladder cancer that responded to neoadjuvant chemotherapy. The CDR3 has the sequence CASSVRPEAGGRETQYF. The bases read TGTGCCAGCAGCGTGAGACCTGAGGCGGGGGGTCGGGAGACCCAGTACTTC.